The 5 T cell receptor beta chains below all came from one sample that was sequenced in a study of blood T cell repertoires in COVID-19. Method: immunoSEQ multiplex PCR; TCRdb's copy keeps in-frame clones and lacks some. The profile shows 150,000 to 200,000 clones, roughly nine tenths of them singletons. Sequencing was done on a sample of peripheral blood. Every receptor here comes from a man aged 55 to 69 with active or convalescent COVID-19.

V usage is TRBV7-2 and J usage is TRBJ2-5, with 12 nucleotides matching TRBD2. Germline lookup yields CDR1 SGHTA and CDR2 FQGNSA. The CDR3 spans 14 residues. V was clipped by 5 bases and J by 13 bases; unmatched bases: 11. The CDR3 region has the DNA TGTGCCAGCAGCCTCGGACTAGCGGGGTCCGGTTTGTACTTC. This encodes CASSLGLAGSGLYF.

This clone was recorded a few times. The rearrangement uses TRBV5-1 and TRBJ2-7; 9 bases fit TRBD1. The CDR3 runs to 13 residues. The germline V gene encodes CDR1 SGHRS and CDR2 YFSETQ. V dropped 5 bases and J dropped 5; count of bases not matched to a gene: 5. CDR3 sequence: CASRYRDRDEQYF. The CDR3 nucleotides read TGCGCCAGCAGATACCGGGACAGGGACGAGCAGTACTTC. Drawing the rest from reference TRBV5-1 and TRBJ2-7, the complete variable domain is KAGVTQTPRYLIKTRGQQVTLSCSPISGHRSVSWYQQTPGQGLQFLFEYFSETQRNKGNFPGRFSGRQFSNSRSEMNVSTLELGDSALYLCASRYRDRDEQYFGPGTRLTVT.

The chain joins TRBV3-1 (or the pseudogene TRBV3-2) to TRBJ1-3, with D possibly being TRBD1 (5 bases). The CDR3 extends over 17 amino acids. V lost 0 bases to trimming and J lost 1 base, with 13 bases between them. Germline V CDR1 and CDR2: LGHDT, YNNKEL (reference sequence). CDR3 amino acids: CASSQEFTGLSGNTIYF. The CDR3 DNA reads TGTGCCAGCAGCCAAGAATTCACAGGTTTATCTGGAAACACCATATATTTT.

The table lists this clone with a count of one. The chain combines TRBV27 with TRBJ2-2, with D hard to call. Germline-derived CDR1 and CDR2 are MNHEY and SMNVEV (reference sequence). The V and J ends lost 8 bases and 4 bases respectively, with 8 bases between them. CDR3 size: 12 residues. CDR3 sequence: CASRTVTGELFF. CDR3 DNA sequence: TGTGCCAGCCGAACAGTCACCGGGGAGCTGTTTTTT.

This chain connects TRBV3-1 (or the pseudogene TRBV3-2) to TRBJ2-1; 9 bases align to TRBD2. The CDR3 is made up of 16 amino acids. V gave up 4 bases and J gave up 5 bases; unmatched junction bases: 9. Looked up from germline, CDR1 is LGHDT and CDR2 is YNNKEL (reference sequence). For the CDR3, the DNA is TGTGCCAGCAGCCTACATAGCGGGAGATTCAACAATGAGCAGTTCTTC. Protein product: CASSLHSGRFNNEQFF.